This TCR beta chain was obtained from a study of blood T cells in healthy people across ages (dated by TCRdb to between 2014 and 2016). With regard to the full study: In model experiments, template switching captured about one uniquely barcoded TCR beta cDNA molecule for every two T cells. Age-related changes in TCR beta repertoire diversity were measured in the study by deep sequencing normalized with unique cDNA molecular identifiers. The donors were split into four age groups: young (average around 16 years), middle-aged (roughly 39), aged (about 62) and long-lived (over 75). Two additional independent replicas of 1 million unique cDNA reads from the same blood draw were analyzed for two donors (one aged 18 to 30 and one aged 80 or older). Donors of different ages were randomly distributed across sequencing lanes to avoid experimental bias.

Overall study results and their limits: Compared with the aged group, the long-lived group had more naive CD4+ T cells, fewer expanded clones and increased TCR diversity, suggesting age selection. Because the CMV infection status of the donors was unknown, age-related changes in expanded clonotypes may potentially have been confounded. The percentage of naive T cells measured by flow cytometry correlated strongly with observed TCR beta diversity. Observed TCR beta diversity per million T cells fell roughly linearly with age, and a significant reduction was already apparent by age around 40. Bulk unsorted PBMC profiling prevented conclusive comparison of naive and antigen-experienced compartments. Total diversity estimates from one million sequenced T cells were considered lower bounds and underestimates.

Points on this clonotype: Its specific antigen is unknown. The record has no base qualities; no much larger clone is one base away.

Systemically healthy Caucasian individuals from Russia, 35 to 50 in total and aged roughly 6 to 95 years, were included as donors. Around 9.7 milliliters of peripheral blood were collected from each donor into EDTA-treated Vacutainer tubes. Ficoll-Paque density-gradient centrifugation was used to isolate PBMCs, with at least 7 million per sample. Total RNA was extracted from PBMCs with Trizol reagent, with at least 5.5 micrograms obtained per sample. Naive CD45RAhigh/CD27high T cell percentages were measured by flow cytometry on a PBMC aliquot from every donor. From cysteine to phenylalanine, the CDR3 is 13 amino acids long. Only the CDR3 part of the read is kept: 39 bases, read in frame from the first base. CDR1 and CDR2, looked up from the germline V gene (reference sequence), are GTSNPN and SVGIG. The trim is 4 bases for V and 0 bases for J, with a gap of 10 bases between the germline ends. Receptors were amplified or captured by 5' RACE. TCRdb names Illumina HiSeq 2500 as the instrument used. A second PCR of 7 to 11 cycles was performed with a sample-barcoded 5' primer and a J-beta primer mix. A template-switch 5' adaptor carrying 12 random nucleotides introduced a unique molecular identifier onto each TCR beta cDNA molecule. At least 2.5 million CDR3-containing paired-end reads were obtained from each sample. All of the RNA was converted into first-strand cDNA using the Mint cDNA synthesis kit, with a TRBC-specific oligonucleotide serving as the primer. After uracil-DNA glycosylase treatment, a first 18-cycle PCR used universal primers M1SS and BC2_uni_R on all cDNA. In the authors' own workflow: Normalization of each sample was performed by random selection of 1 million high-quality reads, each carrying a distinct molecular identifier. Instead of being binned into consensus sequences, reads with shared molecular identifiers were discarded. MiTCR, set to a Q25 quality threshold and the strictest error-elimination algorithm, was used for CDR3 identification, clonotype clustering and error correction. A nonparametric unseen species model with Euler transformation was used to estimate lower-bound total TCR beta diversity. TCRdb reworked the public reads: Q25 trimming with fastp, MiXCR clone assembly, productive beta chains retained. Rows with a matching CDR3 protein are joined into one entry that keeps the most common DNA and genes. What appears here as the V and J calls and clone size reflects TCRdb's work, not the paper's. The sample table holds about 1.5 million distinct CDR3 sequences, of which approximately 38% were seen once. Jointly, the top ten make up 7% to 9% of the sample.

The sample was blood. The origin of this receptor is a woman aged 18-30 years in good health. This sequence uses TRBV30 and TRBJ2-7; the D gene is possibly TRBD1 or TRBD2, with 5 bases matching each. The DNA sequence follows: TGTGCCTGGATGGGGGTACCCTCCTACGAGCAGTACTTC. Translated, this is CAWMGVPSYEQYF.